Detailed here is one TCR beta chain. This clone was recorded a few times. Which antigen it targets is not known. Base qualities were left out, and no much larger clone turns up one base away. The CDR3 numbers 13 residues from cysteine through phenylalanine. The DNA shown is the 39-base CDR3, in frame from base 1. Looking up the germline V gene yields CDR1 SQVTM and CDR2 ANQGSEA. V is reduced by 5 bases and J by 2 bases, leaving a spacing of 12 bases between them. The data were obtained in a study of cytomegalovirus exposure and HLA in healthy donors (dated by TCRdb to 2017 to 2019). The study in broad terms: An earlier analysis of roughly 630 of the donors reported about 290 Gb of sequence data and 100 million to 130 million unique TCR beta sequences from about 179 million T cells. Of the roughly 410 genotyped donors, approximately 80% were placed in the genetic ancestry cluster associated with self-reported Caucasian donors. In an earlier analysis of roughly 580 of the donors, high-throughput TCR beta sequencing was used to judge whether each TCR beta V gene segment behaved as functional or pseudogenic. In the later analysis, no new phenotypic data were used to find candidate immune exposures; instead, reliance was placed on TCR beta sequences and their occurrence across donors. Across some 400 genotyped donors of the cohort, an average of roughly 200,000 unique TCR beta nucleotide sequences per donor were sequenced, and approximately 17% of those sequences were non-productive. Donor age, sex, ethnicity and CMV serostatus were collected together with the repertoire data. An early release that covered 500 to 800 HLA-typed donors contained approximately 300 gigabases of sequencing data and 75 million to 100 million unique TCR sequences. The number of donors typed differed by locus, with about 629-630 for A, B, C, DRB1 and DQB1, roughly 520 for DQA1, over 600 for DPA1, and some 470 for DPB1. The study aimed to test whether cataloging public T cell receptors could reveal signatures of past pathogen exposure. Along with the roughly 670-subject first cohort, a separate validation cohort of roughly 110 different subjects was used. In a later genetic analysis, genome-wide SNP genotypes for about three fifths of the 666 donors were used, and that subset was treated as a discovery cohort. All discovery cohort repertoires had been generated using a single sequencing platform. Using immunosequencing, the study profiled T cell repertoires from 666 subjects and related those repertoires to cytomegalovirus serostatus. HLA typing included class I and class II loci at four-digit resolution. Five DR-DQ haplotypes were handled as single units for association and clustering, since linkage in the cohort was strong. High-throughput TCR immunosequencing, statistical association of individual TCRs with disease status, and machine learning were combined to predict cytomegalovirus infection status. A later analysis re-examined previously published TCR beta repertoires from 500 to 700 donors and added high-resolution HLA genotyping to investigate patterns of TCR occurrence. Overall study results and their limits: In a later analysis, HLA-associated TCR beta chains showed more clonal expansion and lower generation probabilities than non-associated chains that were equally common. Some IMGT-functional V segments, including TRBV6-2 and TRBV6-3, could not be distinguished by the 87-base-pair reads and were therefore excluded. Most TCR sequences were observed very rarely across donors, whereas some public TCRs were present in many individuals. When HLA alleles, especially DR and DQ, strongly co-occurred, TCR associations were difficult to assign to individual alleles. In a later analysis, several top co-occurrence clusters were reported to appear linked to parvovirus B19, influenza, CMV and Epstein-Barr virus. The sequencing pipeline was judged likely to have produced a cluster of highly shared sequence variants as a technical artifact. An earlier analysis of around 600 of the donors showed that most TCR beta V segments appeared in productive rearrangements either about 90% or about 30% of the time, which broadly matched IMGT annotations. The authors suggested that the approach could potentially be generalized to other disease states and immunological phenotypes. In the study, some 160 TCR beta chains were listed as associated with cytomegalovirus. In a later genetic analysis, fewer N-insertions in productive TCRs were reported among donors in an Asian-associated ancestry cluster than the approximately 670-donor mean. In a later analysis, TCR association rates were found to vary across HLA loci, with the most associated TCRs seen for DRB1 alleles and the fewest for HLA-C alleles. A further reported finding was that TCR beta sequences accurately predicted the HLA-A and HLA-B alleles for most subjects in the first cohort. In vitro tests confirmed that three of the cytomegalovirus-associated TCR beta chains recognize cytomegalovirus antigens. Linkage disequilibrium might explain the correlated functional status among segregating V segments, but an unknown experimental factor could not be ruled out. Roughly uniform sequencing depth across donors was assumed in presence/absence analyses, although this assumption may not hold. Because HLA typing was unavailable for some donors at each locus, only the typed subset was used in association tests. In both the original and validation cohorts, the classifier was reported to diagnose cytomegalovirus status with high specificity and sensitivity. Specific HLA alleles were associated with over 15,000 TCR beta sequences at a false discovery rate of 0.05 in a later analysis. The earlier analysis of approximately 540 of the donors excluded about 16 rarely observed V segments, including chromosome 9 orphons, because counts were too low. A later analysis found that most CMV-associated TCR beta chains appeared HLA-restricted, with HLA associations seemingly driven largely by CMV exposure. In this cohort, only TCR beta chains were sequenced, and detectable features were limited by the absence of alpha or paired-chain data. V-gene and J-gene trimming of TCR beta chains was associated with a missense DCLRE1C variant in a later genetic analysis, and the association was replicated in an independent cohort. CMV serostatus was the only immune exposure information available for the cohort.

Library prep was done by the immunoSEQ multiplex PCR assay. The multiplex PCR relied on a mix of 60 forward primers for TCR Vbeta segments and 13 reverse primers for TCR Jbeta segments. A multiplex PCR assay on genomic DNA amplified the CDR3 region of rearranged TCR beta genes. On the Illumina HiSeq System, the amplified TCR beta libraries were sequenced as 87-base-pair reads. In the authors' own workflow: Across the 700 or so repertoires, a later analysis counted roughly 84 million unique TCR beta chains, 9 million to 14 million of which were shared by at least two donors. A nearest-neighbor algorithm error-corrected the raw reads and collapsed the reads into unique sequences, merging closely related sequences to remove PCR and sequencing errors. Alignment of CDR3 sequences to IMGT reference sequences was used to assign V, D and J gene segments. For a sequence to be retained, a match of at least six nucleotides to both a V gene segment and a J gene segment was required. Rearrangements were classified as productive when the CDR3 lacked stop codons and remained in frame with V and J, and all other rearrangements were classified as non-productive. Following IMGT convention, CDR3 was defined as the stretch from the second conserved V-encoded cysteine up to the conserved J-encoded phenylalanine. The earlier analysis of 587 of the donors excluded sequences that lacked an unambiguous match to a single V gene segment. In an earlier analysis of approximately 590 of the donors, V segments were called functional above 56.7% productive rearrangements and were called segregating when the between-donor standard deviation exceeded 5%. To diagnose cytomegalovirus status from the catalog of TCR beta chain sequences, a statistical classification framework was built. In a later analysis, V and J genes were assigned by comparing TCR nucleotide sequences against IMGT/GENE-DB human TR gene sequences. In a later analysis, CDR3 sequences and most-parsimonious VDJ recombination scenarios were assigned using the TCRdist pipeline. In a later analysis, each TCR beta chain was defined by its CDR3 amino acid sequence together with its V-gene family, and reads without a unique V-gene family were excluded. As a way to deal with suspected cross-contamination and a sequencing artifact, a later analysis dropped approximately 590 nucleotide sequences that were highly shared and had low generation probability. In a later analysis, a clonal expansion index was calculated for each public chain from normalized within-repertoire ranks of inferred template counts. Generation probabilities in a later analysis came from a VDJ recombination model fitted to out-of-frame rearrangements, and those results were checked against IGoR. In a later analysis, hypergeometric tests were used to score TCR-TCR, TCR-HLA and TCR-CMV co-occurrence, with a repertoire-size bias correction applied to TCR pairs. A later analysis estimated false discovery rates by permuting HLA or CMV assignments 20 times. In a later analysis, co-occurring TCRs were grouped using DBSCAN, with TCRdist sequence similarity added in when clustering inside HLA-allele-positive subsets. Co-occurrence clustering excluded repertoires with fewer than 30,000 or more than 120,000 public chains, plus five with anomalous nucleotide sharing. TCRdb holds this immuneACCESS table with in-frame rearrangements only. Some clones are missing; in checked studies, unresolved V genes explain under half, and the rest has no known cause. The DNA was the basis for D and trimming; V, J and clone size are from that table. The sample contains fewer than 150,000 clones, around 70% of them found a single time. The biggest ten clones account for around 10% of the sample.

The cohort consisted of approximately 690 healthy bone marrow donors. Cohort members were all nominally healthy when sampled, although unrecorded immune exposures were likely present. The donor tested CMV seropositive and was one of the 289 seropositive cohort members. Each donor provided a peripheral blood sample, and peripheral blood mononuclear cells were used for TCR beta sequencing. The Qiagen DNeasy Blood Extraction Kit was used to extract genomic DNA from the blood cell samples. The receptor was isolated from a woman between 50 and 59 years old in good health and CMV-seropositive. This chain is built from TRBV29-1 and TRBJ1-1; tentative D gene TRBD1, with 6 bases matching. The material sequenced was PBMCs. The DNA sequence is TGCAGCGTTAACAGGGTAGGAAACACTGAAGCTTTCTTT. Translated, this is CSVNRVGNTEAFF.